The entry below describes one TCR beta chain. The antigen remains undetermined. Sequencing used immunoSEQ multiplex PCR; TCRdb keeps in-frame clones, though not all of them. The sample lists about 84,000 clones; roughly 94% were seen once. The CDR3 spans 17 residues. Looked up from germline, CDR1 is SGHVS and CDR2 is FNYEAQ. V lost 5 bases, J lost 0 bases, and 7 bases stayed unmatched. These data originate in a study of OX40 agonist ivuxolimab in advanced cancers. About the study: Those enrolled were approximately 83% male, with a mean age of around 55 years and ages from about 20 to 85.

Points from the study as a whole: On average, a greater number of expanded clones characterised CD8+ T cells relative to CD4+. Clonal expansion from baseline to week 6 occurred in both CD4+ and CD8+ T cells. Low normalized T-cell clonal expansion also characterized some of the nonresponders.

The sequenced sample was CD4+ or CD8+ T cells sorted from blood, obtained in a trial of the OX40 agonist ivuxolimab. This receptor was identified in an adult with an advanced solid tumor such as melanoma, head and neck, liver or kidney cancer. V is TRBV7-6 and J is TRBJ2-3, with TRBD2 matching 11 bases. CDR3 sequence (DNA): TGTGCCAGCAGCGGCACACTAGCGGGAGCTAGCACAGATACGCAGTATTTT. This codes for CASSGTLAGASTDTQYF.